The rows below give T cell receptor beta chains drawn from one sample of a study of cytomegalovirus exposure and HLA in healthy donors. The table came from immunoSEQ multiplex PCR; TCRdb's copy has only in-frame clones and leaves some out. The sample records fewer than 150,000 clones, roughly 80% being singletons. Specimen: PBMCs. Receptors originate from a man in his sixties in good health and CMV-seropositive. The CDR3 runs from the conserved cysteine through the conserved F or W. Each record gives: V gene, D gene, CDR3 protein. A D gene is named only where the DNA matches it firmly.

TRBV11-2 TRBD2 CASSPGLAGGAYEQYF
TRBV19 NA CASRGNTGSMNTEAFF
TRBV5-1 TRBD1 CASRVDRGGGTEAFF
TRBV7-3 NA CASSLAGGVGYTF
TRBV5-4 TRBD2 CASSFIAGGPGDTQYF
TRBV28 NA CASSFVAGTDTQYF
TRBV4-2 TRBD1 CASRGQWLETEAFF
TRBV7-9 TRBD1 CSSTQTGTAKNIQYF
TRBV10-2 TRBD1 CASTGQGNGYTF
TRBV6-1 TRBD1 CASSDGTGGYGYTF
TRBV6-1 NA CASSLEEGSSYEQYF
TRBV4-1 NA CASSQPQRSTEAFF
TRBV25-1 TRBD1 CASSDRGRNYGYTF
TRBV27 NA CASSSVSSGANVLTF
TRBV7-3 TRBD1 CASRTGWNTGELFF
TRBV10-3 TRBD1 CATETGNYGYTF
TRBV18 TRBD1 CASSPRSDRATNEKLFF
TRBV25-1 NA CASSGHRVHNEKLFF
TRBV7-2 TRBD1 CASSKGQGATGELFF
TRBV28 TRBD1 CASSPTRRTGTYEQYF
TRBV7-2 NA CASSLTGSPNEKLFF
TRBV10-3 NA CAIGRGGDEQYF
TRBV5-1 TRBD1 CASSLRGTGYLAQGYTF
TRBV6-5 NA CASRVAETVYNEQFF